This TCR beta chain was sequenced for a study of CD8 T cells in Susac syndrome (dated by TCRdb to the late 2010s). Context from the whole study: Whether CD8+ T cell activation and differentiation in Susac syndrome was antigen driven was tested using repertoire sequencing.

RNA was extracted with the RNeasy kit and roughly 0.45 to 1 ug was reverse transcribed using random hexamers. The immunoSEQ multiplex PCR assay, covering 54 Vbeta and 13 Jbeta segments, was used to amplify TCR beta CDR3 regions. PCR amplification bias was corrected by using a synthetic template baseline for primer optimization and computational correction. The paper's data handling went like this. Only productive sequences were kept, with reads annotated to V, D and J genes according to IMGT and analyzed in immunoSEQ Analyzer. Clonality was computed as one minus Shannon entropy normalized by log2 of the number of productive unique sequences. Public and private clones were assessed among the 100 most prevalent clones of each patient and control. A clone was defined as Susac-specific if it was absent from the healthy and MS cohorts, from some 980 published viral clones and from other ImmuneACCESS disease sequences. TCRdb cleaned the public reads at Q25 with fastp, built clones with MiXCR and kept in-frame beta chains. Every entry covers one CDR3 protein and lists the most common genes and DNA from its rows. The V and J calls follow TCRdb's processing rather than the paper's. The sample table lists about 190,000 distinct CDR3 sequences, 80% to 95% of them with a count of one. 0.1% of the sample is taken by the ten largest.

Peripheral blood CD8+ and CD4+ T cells from healthy donors, Susac syndrome patients and multiple sclerosis patients were profiled by high-throughput TCR beta sequencing. Healthy donors were included as age- and sex-matched controls. CD8+ TEMRA cells were enriched by FACS, while bulk CD8+ and CD4+ T cells were purified by magnetic negative isolation. Blood was collected in EDTA tubes and processed within 24 hours, with PBMCs isolated through density gradient centrifugation. PBMCs intended for TCR sequencing were cryopreserved in liquid nitrogen and thawed later in a water bath at 37 degrees C. A purity of at least 90% was achieved for sorted or isolated CD4+, CD8+ and CD8+ TEMRA cells. Notes on this clonotype: The clone's antigen remains unknown. Qualities for individual bases were not recorded, and no much larger clone is one base off.

Study-wide findings and limitations: The number of individuals in the TCR sequencing and HLA analysis was acknowledged as relatively small.

The clonotype was recovered from a human donor in good health. Sequences were obtained from CD4+ T cells from PBMCs.

The CDR3 region reads CTGGLGETQYF. The bases read TGCACGGGGGGGCTGGGAGAGACCCAGTACTTC. The chain uses TRBV20-1 and TRBJ2-5, and 8 bases in between align with TRBD2. Based on the germline V gene (reference sequence), the CDR1 and CDR2 sequences are DFQATT and SNEGSKA. Its CDR3 holds 11 amino acids, cysteine through phenylalanine. Of the read, only the CDR3 DNA is kept; its 33 bases are in frame from base 1.